This T cell receptor beta chain was identified during a study of regulatory T cells in long-lasting Graves disease. Germline V CDR1 and CDR2: SQVTM, ANQGSEA. V trimming: 4 bases; J trimming: 6 bases; junction bases outside the gene matches: 4. There are 12 residues in the CDR3. In this sample, this clonotype turned up a few times. The TCR beta library used iRepertoire HTBI primers with Arm-PCR amplification of CDR3. One entry per CDR3 protein, called by TCRdb with MiXCR from the multiplex PCR reads. The top ten clones hold about 17% of a sample with under 800,000 distinct CDR3 sequences, roughly 15% of them seen once. Time point meaning: newly diagnosed GD, antithyroid drugs for less than 3 months. From RNA extracted from PBMCs, the TCR library was made. The sample also formed part of further work on T cells in Graves' hyperthyroidism and ophthalmopathy.

This TCR was recovered from a woman younger than 45 with Graves disease. The J gene is TRBJ2-7, the V gene TRBV29-1, with 9 bases that match TRBD2. The sequencing here drew on peripheral blood mononuclear cells (PBMCs), taken at new diagnosis, from a patient treated with antithyroid drugs. The CDR3 here is CSVAVAGAEQYF. Here the CDR3 DNA reads TGCAGCGTTGCCGTAGCGGGGGCCGAGCAGTACTTC.